The next 10 T cell receptor beta chains were all read from a single sample in a study of T cells in localized non-small cell lung cancer. This table comes from immunoSEQ multiplex PCR, and its TCRdb copy is limited to in-frame clones, with some not included. The table has about 19,000 clones, 91% seen once. The starting material was peripheral blood, obtained before any cancer treatment. The receptor set was obtained from a woman aged 40-69 years with stage I lung adenocarcinoma.

V usage is TRBV7-2 and J usage is TRBJ2-7; D is ambiguous. CDR1 and CDR2 from the germline V gene are SGHTA and FQGNSA. The V gene lost 5 bases and the J gene lost 2 bases, with 13 bases spanning the gap. The CDR3 is made up of 14 amino acids. The CDR3 loop reads CASSLRWGTYEQYF. DNA of the CDR3: TGTGCCAGCAGCCTACGTTGGGGAACCTACGAGCAGTACTTC.

This chain joins TRBV30 and TRBJ2-5; 9 bases fit TRBD2. Trimming removed 0 bases from V and 6 bases from J; junction bases left unmatched: 5. The CDR3 covers 14 residues. Looked up from germline, CDR1 is GTSNPN and CDR2 is SVGIG (reference sequence). This CDR3 reads CAWSVKAGGQTQYF. The DNA for the CDR3 is TGTGCCTGGAGTGTAAAAGCGGGGGGACAGACCCAGTACTTC.

This chain connects TRBV5-6 to TRBJ2-2; D is tentatively TRBD1 or TRBD2 (5 bases each). CDR1 is SGHDT, CDR2 YYEEEE, per germline. The CDR3 is 15 amino acids. V was trimmed by 3 bases and J by 5 bases, leaving 14 bases between them. The CDR3 DNA sequence: TGTGCCAGCAGCTCCATGGGACGCTCAACCGGGGAGCTGTTTTTT. Translating gives CASSSMGRSTGELFF.

V is TRBV1 and J is TRBJ2-2; no DNA check was done on the table's D call, TRBD2. TRBV1 is reported as a pseudogene. The CDR3 is 13 amino acids. CDR3 protein: CTSRGRYTGELFF. In DNA form, the CDR3 reads TGCACCAGTCGGGGGAGGTACACCGGGGAGCTGTTTTTT.

V is TRBV6-5 and J is TRBJ2-7; maybe TRBD1 (6 bases). Germline CDR1 reads MNHEY; CDR2 reads SVGAGI. The CDR3 is made up of 13 amino acids. V lost 4 bases, J lost 7 bases, and 14 bases lay in between. CDR3 sequence reads: CASSFRDKREQYF. The DNA of the CDR3 is TGTGCCAGCAGTTTCCGGGACAAACGGGAGCAGTACTTC.

The chain combines TRBV5-6 with TRBJ1-2; TRBD1 is a possible D gene (6 bases). CDR1 and CDR2 (germline): SGHDT, YYEEEE. V lost 3 bases to trimming and J lost 2 bases, with 8 bases between them. The CDR3 has 13 residues. The CDR3 sequence is CASSSTGNYGYTF. The CDR3 DNA is TGTGCCAGCAGCTCAACAGGGAACTATGGCTACACCTTC.

The rearrangement uses TRBV18 and TRBJ2-7, with D possibly matching TRBD1 (5 bases). V lost 5 bases and J 4 bases, leaving 9 bases between the germline ends. Germline loops: CDR1 KGHSH, CDR2 LQKENI. The length of the CDR3 is 12 residues. The CDR3 sequence is CASSFDSYEQYF. DNA of the CDR3: TGTGCCAGCTCATTCGACAGTTACGAGCAGTACTTC.

The V and J genes are TRBV7-3 and TRBJ2-3; 7 bases map to TRBD1. There are 14 residues in the CDR3. Trimming removed 5 bases from V and 1 base from J; junction bases left unmatched: 3. Germline values: CDR1 SGHTA, CDR2 FQGTGA. The chain's CDR3 is CASSLGTGTDTQYF. CDR3 in DNA: TGTGCCAGCAGCCTTGGGACAGGCACAGATACGCAGTATTTT.

Only a few counts were recorded for this clone. This chain links TRBV7-8 with TRBJ1-5, with no clear D. Germline values: CDR1 SGHVS, CDR2 FQNEAQ. The CDR3 is 15 residues long. V lost 5 bases to trimming and J lost 4 bases, with 15 bases between them. The CDR3 is CASSLLRTQNQPQHF. Written as DNA, the CDR3 is TGTGCCAGCAGCCTTTTACGGACGCAGAATCAGCCCCAGCATTTT.

The chain has TRBV6-4 and TRBJ1-1; weak D call: TRBD1 (6 bases). V was cut by 7 bases and J by 3 bases, with 18 bases left in between. The V gene's germline CDR1 is MRHNA and CDR2 SNTAGT. The CDR3 totals 15 residues. This CDR3 reads CASKQQGMGDTEAFF. The DNA for the CDR3 is TGTGCCAGCAAACAACAGGGAATGGGAGACACTGAAGCTTTCTTT.